This T cell receptor (beta chain) derives from a study of cytomegalovirus exposure and HLA in healthy donors. General study findings and limits: High specificity and sensitivity for cytomegalovirus status were reported for the classifier. Later on, analysis showed that most CMV-associated TCR beta chains appeared to be HLA-restricted.

The primer mix had 60 Vbeta and 13 Jbeta primers. The repertoire was sequenced with immunoSEQ multiplex PCR; TCRdb's copy has only in-frame clones and lacks some. Of approximately 110,000 clones in the sample, around 68% were seen once. As regards this clone: The antigen is not known. The DNA is omitted, as the CDR3 cannot be located on it reliably, and the CDR3 follows TCRdb's listing.

The CDR3 is 11 residues long, counting both termini. The germline CDR1 and CDR2 sequences are GTSNPN and SVGIG (reference sequence). The chain carries TRBV30 and TRBJ2-7; the table's D call, TRBD1, was not checked against the DNA. The sample was PBMCs. The sequence came from a woman aged 35 to 49 in good health and CMV-seropositive. The CDR3 reads CAWGSGTGVYF.